One and the same sample provided the 3 T cell receptor beta chains below, sequenced in a study of blood T cell repertoires in COVID-19 (dated by TCRdb to about 2020). Libraries were prepared through the immunoSEQ multiplex PCR assay. As stored in TCRdb, this immuneACCESS dataset retains in-frame rearrangements with V and J assigned. A fraction of the clones does not appear; measured against another copy, unresolved V genes explain less than half of the discrepancy, and the remainder lacks a known reason. The sample table shows just under 350,000 clones, and 88% are seen once. About 7.3% of the sample lies in the top ten. The sequenced sample consisted of peripheral blood. The receptors stem from a woman aged 70-85 years with COVID-19, enrolled during active disease.

The V and J genes are TRBV27 and TRBJ2-2; D is unresolved. Looked up from germline, CDR1 is MNHEY and CDR2 is SMNVEV (reference sequence). The CDR3 has 12 residues. V was cut by 7 bases and J by 1 base, with 4 bases left in between. CDR3 DNA: TGTGCCAGCAAGCGGAACACCGGGGAGCTGTTTTTT. Translated, it gives CASKRNTGELFF.

CDR3 sequence (DNA): TGTGCCAGCAGCCAAGATGCGGGTTCACCCCTCCACTTT. Its translation: CASSQDAGSPLHF. The chain joins TRBV3-1 (or the pseudogene TRBV3-2) to TRBJ1-6; the D is unclear. V was pared by 0 bases and J by 9 bases, with 6 bases between. The CDR3 loop spans 13 amino acids. The germline CDR1 and CDR2 sequences are LGHDT and YNNKEL (reference sequence).

The chain links TRBV7-9 to TRBJ1-4, with a weak D call TRBD1 (6 bases). V dropped 3 bases and J dropped 3 bases, with 14 bases sitting between them. CDR1 and CDR2 from the germline V gene are SEHNR and FQNEAQ (reference sequence). This CDR3 is 16 amino acids long. DNA of the CDR3: TGTGCCAGCAGCTTTGTGACAGGTGAGTCTAATGAAAAACTGTTTTTT. This codes for CASSFVTGESNEKLFF.